This T cell receptor (beta chain) was identified during a study of cytomegalovirus exposure and HLA in healthy donors. While the first cohort had fewer than 850 subjects, the donors belonged to the separate validation cohort of over a hundred subjects. The CDR3 consists of 17 residues. The V gene lost 2 bases and the J gene lost 0 bases, with 11 bases spanning the gap. Germline V CDR1 and CDR2: MDHEN, SYDVKM. This table comes from immunoSEQ multiplex PCR, and its TCRdb copy is limited to in-frame clones, with some not included. The table lists approximately 120,000 clones, roughly 95% of them singletons.

The sequencing input was PBMCs. This receptor was identified in a man in his late teens or twenties in good health and CMV-seronegative. The gene calls are TRBV28 and TRBJ2-6; tentatively, D is TRBD2 (5 bases). CDR3 in amino acids: CASSLPGLDSGANVLTF. The DNA of the CDR3 is TGTGCCAGCAGTTTACCAGGACTCGACTCTGGGGCCAACGTCCTGACTTTC.